This T cell receptor beta chain was retrieved from a study of CD8 T cells in ankylosing spondylitis. Overall study results and limits: Typical of ankylosing spondylitis blood, it appeared, was a TCR beta motif of several highly homologous variants. As reported, disease-linked clones showed significant enrichment in matched ankylosing spondylitis synovial fluid. CD8+ cells made up the disease-linked clones, which were relatively rare in peripheral blood.

For TCR beta, libraries came from quantitative 5'-RACE with molecular barcodes. In TCRdb, the 5' RACE reads were re-called with MiXCR into one record per CDR3 protein. The sample comprises 150,000 or so distinct CDR3 sequences, around 17% of which are singletons, and over 7.5% rests with the top ten. Remarks on this clonotype: Antigen specificity is unknown.

This clonotype was sampled from a male donor with ankylosing spondylitis or in good health (not recorded which). Sequences were obtained from blood, either unsorted or a sorted T cell fraction (not recorded which).

The CDR3 DNA reads as TGTGCCAGCAGCGTAGGAAACAATCCGGGCTACGAGCAGTACTTC. Translation: CASSVGNNPGYEQYF. This chain connects TRBV9 to TRBJ2-7; no clear D gene. From germline, CDR1 is SGDLS and CDR2 YYNGEE. The V gene lost 0 bases and the J gene lost 3 bases, with 13 bases spanning the gap. The CDR3 length is 15 residues.